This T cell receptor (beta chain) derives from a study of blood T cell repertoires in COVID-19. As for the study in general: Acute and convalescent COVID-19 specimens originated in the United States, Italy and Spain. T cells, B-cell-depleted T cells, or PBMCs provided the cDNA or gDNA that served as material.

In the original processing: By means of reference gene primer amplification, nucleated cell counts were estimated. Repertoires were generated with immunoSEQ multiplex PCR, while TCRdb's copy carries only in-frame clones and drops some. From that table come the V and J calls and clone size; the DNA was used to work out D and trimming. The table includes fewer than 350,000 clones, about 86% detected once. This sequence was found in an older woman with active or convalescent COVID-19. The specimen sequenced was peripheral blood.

CDR3 loop: CASSDGVDTQYF. CDR3 coding DNA: TGTGCCAGCAGTGACGGGGTGGATACGCAGTATTTT. The rearrangement uses TRBV2 and TRBJ2-3; possibly TRBD2 for D (5 bases). V dropped 3 bases and J dropped 6 bases, with 7 bases sitting between them. The CDR3 is 12 amino acids. Germline values: CDR1 SNHLY, CDR2 FYNNEI.